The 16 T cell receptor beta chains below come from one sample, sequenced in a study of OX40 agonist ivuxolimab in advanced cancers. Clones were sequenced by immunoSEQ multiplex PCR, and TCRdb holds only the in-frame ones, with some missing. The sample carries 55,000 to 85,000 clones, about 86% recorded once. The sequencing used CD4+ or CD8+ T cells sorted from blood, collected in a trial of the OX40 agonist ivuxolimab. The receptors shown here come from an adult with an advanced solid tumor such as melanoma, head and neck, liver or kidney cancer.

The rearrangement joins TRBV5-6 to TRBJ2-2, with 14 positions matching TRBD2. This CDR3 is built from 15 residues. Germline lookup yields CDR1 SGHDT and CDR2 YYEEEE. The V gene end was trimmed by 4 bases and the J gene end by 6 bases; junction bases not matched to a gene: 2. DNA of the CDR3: TGTGCCAGCAGCCGGGGACTAGCGGGGGCCGGGGAGCTGTTTTTT. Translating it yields CASSRGLAGAGELFF.

As DNA, the CDR3 is TGTGCAAGTCGCTTAGAGGACAACTACGAGCAGTACTTC. This gives the protein CASRLEDNYEQYF. This chain uses TRBV12-2 with TRBJ2-7; the tabulated D call, TRBD1, remains unverified against the DNA. TRBV12-2 represents a pseudogene. The CDR3 runs to 13 residues.

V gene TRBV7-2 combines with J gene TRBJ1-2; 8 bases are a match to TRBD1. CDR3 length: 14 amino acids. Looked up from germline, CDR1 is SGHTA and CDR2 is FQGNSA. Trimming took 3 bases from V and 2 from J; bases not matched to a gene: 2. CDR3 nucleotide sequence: TGTGCCAGCAGCTTGGACAGGGTGAACTATGGCTACACCTTC. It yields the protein CASSLDRVNYGYTF.

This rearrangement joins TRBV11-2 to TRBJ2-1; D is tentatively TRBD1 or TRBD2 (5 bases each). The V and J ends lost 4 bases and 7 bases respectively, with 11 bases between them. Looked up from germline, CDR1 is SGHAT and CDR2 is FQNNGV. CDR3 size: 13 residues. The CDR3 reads CASSYSGRNEQFF. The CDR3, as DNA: TGTGCCAGCAGCTATTCAGGGAGAAATGAGCAGTTCTTC.

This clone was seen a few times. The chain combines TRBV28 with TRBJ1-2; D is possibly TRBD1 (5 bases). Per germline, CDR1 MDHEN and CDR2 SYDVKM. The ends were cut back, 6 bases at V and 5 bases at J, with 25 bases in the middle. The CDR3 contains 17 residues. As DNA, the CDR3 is TGTGCCAGCAGATCGCCGGGAGAGAGAAGATGGGGGTATGGCTACACCTTC. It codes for CASRSPGERRWGYGYTF.

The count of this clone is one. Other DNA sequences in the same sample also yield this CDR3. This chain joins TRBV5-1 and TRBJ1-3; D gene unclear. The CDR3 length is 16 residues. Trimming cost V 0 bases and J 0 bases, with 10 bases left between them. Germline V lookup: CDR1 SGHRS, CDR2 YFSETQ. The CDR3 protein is CASSLAAGSSGNTIYF. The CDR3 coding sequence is TGCGCCAGCAGCTTGGCCGCGGGTAGCTCTGGAAACACCATATATTTT. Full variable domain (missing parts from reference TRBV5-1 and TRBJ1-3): KAGVTQTPRYLIKTRGQQVTLSCSPISGHRSVSWYQQTPGQGLQFLFEYFSETQRNKGNFPGRFSGRQFSNSRSEMNVSTLELGDSALYLCASSLAAGSSGNTIYFGEGSWLTVV.

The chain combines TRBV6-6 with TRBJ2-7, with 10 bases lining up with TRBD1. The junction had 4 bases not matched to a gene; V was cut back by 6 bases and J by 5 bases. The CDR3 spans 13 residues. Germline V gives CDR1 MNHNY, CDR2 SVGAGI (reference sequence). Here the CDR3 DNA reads TGTGCCAGCAGGACAGGGGGCTTGGACGAGCAGTACTTC. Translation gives CASRTGGLDEQYF.

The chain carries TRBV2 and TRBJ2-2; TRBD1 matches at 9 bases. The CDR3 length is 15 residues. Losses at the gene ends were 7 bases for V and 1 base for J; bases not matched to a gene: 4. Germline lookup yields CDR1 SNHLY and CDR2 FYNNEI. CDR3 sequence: CASTGTGMNTGELFF. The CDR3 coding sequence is TGTGCCAGCACCGGGACAGGGATGAACACCGGGGAGCTGTTTTTT.

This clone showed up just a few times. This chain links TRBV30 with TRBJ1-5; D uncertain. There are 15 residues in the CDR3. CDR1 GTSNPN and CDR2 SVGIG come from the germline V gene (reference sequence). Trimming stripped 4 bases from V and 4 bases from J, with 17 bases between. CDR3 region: CAWNVGTAKNQPQHF. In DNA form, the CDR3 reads TGTGCCTGGAATGTGGGTACAGCCAAAAATCAGCCCCAGCATTTT. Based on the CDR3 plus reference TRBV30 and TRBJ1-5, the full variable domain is SQTIHQWPATLVQPVGSPLSLECTVEGTSNPNLYWYRQAAGRGLQLLFYSVGIGQISSEVPQNLSASRPQDRQFILSSKKLLLSDSGFYLCAWNVGTAKNQPQHFGDGTRLSIL.

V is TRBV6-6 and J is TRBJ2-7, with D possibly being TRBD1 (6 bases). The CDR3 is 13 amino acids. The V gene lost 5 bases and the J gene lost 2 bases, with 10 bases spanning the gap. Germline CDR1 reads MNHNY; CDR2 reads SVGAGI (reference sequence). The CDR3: CASSDRMAYEQYF. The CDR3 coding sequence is TGTGCCAGCAGTGACAGGATGGCCTACGAGCAGTACTTC.

The CDR3 nucleotides read TGCAGCGTCACTAGCGGGAGCGGGTACAATGAGCAGTTCTTC. Protein: CSVTSGSGYNEQFF. The chain couples TRBV29-1 to TRBJ2-1; TRBD2 aligns across 11 bases. The germline gives CDR1 SQVTM, CDR2 ANQGSEA. Unmatched junction bases numbered 5, after V lost 6 bases and J lost 4 bases. The CDR3 covers 14 residues.

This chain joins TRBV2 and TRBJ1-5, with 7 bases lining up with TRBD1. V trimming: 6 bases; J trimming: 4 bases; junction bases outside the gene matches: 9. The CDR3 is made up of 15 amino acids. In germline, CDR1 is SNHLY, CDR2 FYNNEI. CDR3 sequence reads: CASRSEATGNQPQHF. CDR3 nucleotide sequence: TGTGCCAGCAGAAGTGAAGCGACAGGGAATCAGCCCCAGCATTTT.

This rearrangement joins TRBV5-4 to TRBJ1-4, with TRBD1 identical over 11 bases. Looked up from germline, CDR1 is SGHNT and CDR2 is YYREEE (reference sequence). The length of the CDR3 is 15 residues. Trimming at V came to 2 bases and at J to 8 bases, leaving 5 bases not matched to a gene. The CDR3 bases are TGTGCCAGCAGCTTTAAAGGGACAGGGGGGGAAAAACTGTTTTTT. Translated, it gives CASSFKGTGGEKLFF. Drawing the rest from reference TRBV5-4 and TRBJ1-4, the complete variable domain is ETGVTQSPTHLIKTRGQQVTLRCSSQSGHNTVSWYQQALGQGPQFIFQYYREEENGRGNFPPRFSGLQFPNYSSELNVNALELDDSALYLCASSFKGTGGEKLFFGSGTQLSVL.

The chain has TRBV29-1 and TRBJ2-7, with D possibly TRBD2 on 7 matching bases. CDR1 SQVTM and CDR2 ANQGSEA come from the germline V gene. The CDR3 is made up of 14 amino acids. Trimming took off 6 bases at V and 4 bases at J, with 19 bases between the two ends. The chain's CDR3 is CSVVGGELVYEQYF. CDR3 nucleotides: TGCAGCGTCGTAGGGGGGGAGTTGGTGTACGAGCAGTACTTC.

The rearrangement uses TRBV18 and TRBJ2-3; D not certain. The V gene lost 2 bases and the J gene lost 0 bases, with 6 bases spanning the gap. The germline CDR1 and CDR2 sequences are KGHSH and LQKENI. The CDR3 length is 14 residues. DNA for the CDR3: TGTGCCAGCTCACCAAGTATTAGCACAGATACGCAGTATTTT. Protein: CASSPSISTDTQYF.

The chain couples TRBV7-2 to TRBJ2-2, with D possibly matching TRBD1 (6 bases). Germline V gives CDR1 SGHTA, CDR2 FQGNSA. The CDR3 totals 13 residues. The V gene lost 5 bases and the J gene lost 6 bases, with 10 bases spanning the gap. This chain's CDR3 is CASSPRTAGELFF. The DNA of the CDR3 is TGTGCCAGCAGCCCGAGGACAGCCGGGGAGCTGTTTTTT.